One sample yielded the 11 T cell receptor beta chains listed below, sequenced in a study of blood T cell repertoires in COVID-19. Sequenced by immunoSEQ multiplex PCR; TCRdb stores in-frame clones only, minus some. The table lists roughly 86,000 clones, approximately 83% of them singletons. The sequenced material came from peripheral blood. The origin of the receptors is a woman in her 70s with acute or convalescent COVID-19.

The chain uses TRBV6-5 and TRBJ1-1, with D perhaps TRBD1 (5 bases). Germline V CDR1 and CDR2: MNHEY, SVGAGI. V shed 6 bases and J shed 4 bases, with 12 bases lying between them. The CDR3 covers 13 residues. The CDR3: CASSGQRGTEAFF. The CDR3 DNA reads TGTGCCAGCAGCGGCCAAAGGGGCACTGAAGCTTTCTTT.

V usage is TRBV29-1 and J usage is TRBJ2-7, with TRBD1 as a possible D gene (6 bases). The CDR3 is made up of 12 amino acids. Germline CDR1 is SQVTM and CDR2 is ANQGSEA. The CDR3 DNA reads TGCAGTGCAACAGGGACAACCTACGAGCAGTACTTC. Protein product: CSATGTTYEQYF.

V usage is TRBV6-5 and J usage is TRBJ2-7; possible D gene TRBD2, 6 bases. Trimming stripped 8 bases from V and 5 bases from J, with 10 bases between. The CDR3 is 11 amino acids. Germline CDR1 is MNHEY and CDR2 is SVGAGI. The CDR3 reads CASASGDEQYF. In nucleotides, the CDR3 is TGTGCCAGCGCTTCGGGAGACGAGCAGTACTTC.

This clone was observed a few times. The same CDR3 is also encoded by other DNA sequences in this sample. The CDR3 sequence is CASSLIGQGSTEAFF. CDR3 nucleotide sequence: TGCGCCAGCAGCTTGATTGGACAGGGAAGTACTGAAGCTTTCTTT. The V gene is TRBV5-1, the J gene TRBJ1-1, with 8 bases that match TRBD1. V lost 1 base and J lost 5; bases outside the gene matches: 7. This CDR3 region has 15 residues. Germline CDR1 reads SGHRS; CDR2 reads YFSETQ.

This clone has just a few counts. The CDR3 DNA reads as TGTGCCAGCAGCTTGGGGACAGGGTTTGAAAAACTGTTTTTT. It yields the protein CASSLGTGFEKLFF. The chain recombines TRBV5-4 with TRBJ1-4; 8 bases agree with TRBD1. The CDR3 loop spans 14 amino acids. The J segment lost 7 bases and the V segment lost 0 bases, leaving 2 bases of the junction unmatched. CDR1 is SGHNT, CDR2 YYREEE, per germline (reference sequence).

This chain uses TRBV11-3 with TRBJ2-1; 10 nucleotides agree with TRBD2. The V and J ends lost 0 bases and 8 bases, in that order; junction bases with no gene match: 4. The CDR3 length is 15 residues. CDR1 is SGHNT, CDR2 YENEEA, per germline. The CDR3 here is CASSLEASGGYEQFF. The DNA of the CDR3 is TGTGCCAGCAGCTTAGAGGCTAGCGGGGGCTATGAGCAGTTCTTC. The whole variable domain, remainder taken from reference TRBV11-3 and TRBJ2-1, is EAGVVQSPRYKIIEKKQPVAFWCNPISGHNTLYWYLQNLGQGPELLIRYENEEAVDDSQLPKDRFSAERLKGVDSTLKIQPAELGDSAVYLCASSLEASGGYEQFFGPGTRLTVL.

V and J are TRBV12-3 or TRBV12-4 and TRBJ2-5; D is perhaps TRBD2 (6 bases). Deletions cut 8 bases from V and 4 bases from J, with 14 bases between. The CDR3 is made up of 13 amino acids. The CDR3 sequence: CASGGGRGETQYF. The CDR3 nucleotides are TGTGCCAGCGGGGGAGGACGGGGAGAGACCCAGTACTTC.

V gene TRBV25-1 combines with J gene TRBJ1-1; 8 bases align to TRBD1. The CDR3 length is 13 residues. Germline V gives CDR1 MGHDK, CDR2 SYGVNS. V lost 5 bases, J lost 1 base, and 0 bases stayed unmatched. CDR3 loop: CASSQGANTEAFF. The DNA for the CDR3 is TGTGCCAGCAGTCAGGGGGCGAACACTGAAGCTTTCTTT.

The rearrangement links TRBV2 to TRBJ1-2; weak D call: TRBD1 (5 bases). The length of the CDR3 is 14 residues. CDR1 and CDR2 from the germline V gene are SNHLY and FYNNEI. The V and J ends lost 3 bases and 4 bases respectively, with 12 bases between them. The DNA for the CDR3 is TGTGCCAGCAGTGAGTTGTCGGGGGGCTATGGCTACACCTTC. Amino acid sequence: CASSELSGGYGYTF.

The chain employs TRBV4-1 and TRBJ1-1; unclear D gene. Trimming stripped 4 bases from V and 5 bases from J, with 14 bases between. In germline, CDR1 is MGHRA, CDR2 YSYEKL. This CDR3 contains 14 residues. CDR3 amino acids: CASSLALRATEAFF. CDR3 DNA: TGCGCCAGCAGCCTAGCCTTGAGGGCAACTGAAGCTTTCTTT.

V is TRBV10-1 and J is TRBJ2-2; a weak D match, TRBD1 (6 bases). The CDR3 totals 15 residues. The V gene's germline CDR1 is WNHNN and CDR2 SYGVQD (reference sequence). The ends were cut back, 0 bases at V and 4 bases at J, with 9 bases in the middle. This CDR3 reads CASSESGTFTGELFF. As DNA, the CDR3 is TGCGCCAGCAGTGAGTCCGGGACATTCACCGGGGAGCTGTTTTTT.